This T cell receptor (beta chain) derives from a study of radiotherapy plus CTLA-4 blockade in lung cancer. Assay used: immunoSEQ multiplex PCR; TCRdb lists only in-frame clones, some missing. The table includes roughly 88,000 clones, under 90% detected once. There are 13 residues in the CDR3. V was shortened by 5 bases and J by 5 bases, with 9 bases between the two germline ends. The germline gives CDR1 SGHVS, CDR2 FQNEAQ. This chain uses TRBV7-8 with TRBJ1-4; the D is unclear. The sample in question was peripheral blood, obtained from a patient treated with radiotherapy plus ipilimumab. The source is a human donor with non-small cell lung cancer who had stable disease on radiotherapy plus ipilimumab. CDR3 sequence: CASSVGYNEKLFF. The CDR3 region has the DNA TGTGCCAGCAGCGTCGGGTACAATGAAAAACTGTTTTTT.